This is a list of T cell receptor beta chains from one sample in a study of early T cells in non-severe SARS-CoV-2 infection. TCRdb analysed the 5' RACE reads with MiXCR anew, one entry per CDR3 protein. The sample consists of more than 50,000 distinct CDR3 sequences, less than 15% of them appearing once. The sequenced sample was whole blood, obtained at baseline. The receptors derive from an adult who was a healthcare worker with PCR-confirmed SARS-CoV-2 infection or an uninfected control (not recorded which). Each CDR3 is given with its conserved first and last residue. D genes are given only for firm matches. Where a row states a size, it is once, few, many or the class of an expanded clone; other rows omit it.

J gene	V gene	D gene	clone size	CDR3 DNA	CDR3 protein
TRBJ1-3	TRBV4-2	.	few	TGTGCCAGCAGCTACAACAGGGATTTCTCTGGAAACACCATATATTTT	CASSYNRDFSGNTIYF
TRBJ2-7	TRBV7-3	TRBD1	.	TGTGCCAGCAGCTTATGGGACAGGGCAATGAACGAGCAGTACTTC	CASSLWDRAMNEQYF
TRBJ1-2	TRBV19	.	.	TGTGCCAGTACCCTACCTACAGCGACCACTAACTATGGCTACACCTTC	CASTLPTATTNYGYTF
TRBJ1-3	TRBV28	.	few	TGTGCCAGCAGTACAGAGAGTAATGGAAACACCATATATTTT	CASSTESNGNTIYF
TRBJ1-6	TRBV18	.	many	TGTGCCAGCTCACGGGGGGCGGATTCACCCCTCCACTTT	CASSRGADSPLHF
TRBJ2-1	TRBV9	TRBD2	.	TGTGCCAGCAGCCCCCGTCTAGCGGGGGGGAACAATGAGCAGTTCTTC	CASSPRLAGGNNEQFF
TRBJ1-2	TRBV28	.	many	TGTGCCACTACGACAGTAAACTATGGCTACACCTTC	CATTTVNYGYTF
TRBJ2-1	TRBV27	TRBD1	few	TGTGCCAGCAGTCGGGGACAGGCGTACAATGAGCAGTTCTTC	CASSRGQAYNEQFF
TRBJ1-3	TRBV28	.	few	TGTGCCAGCAGCCGGGGGGATGGAAACACCATATATTTT	CASSRGDGNTIYF
TRBJ1-5	TRBV28	TRBD1	many	TGTGCCAGCAGCGGCCAGGGGGCATTTAGCAATCAGCCCCAGCATTTT	CASSGQGAFSNQPQHF